Below, 20 T cell receptor beta chains from the same sample are listed, as sequenced in a study of long-term antiretroviral therapy in people with HIV. They ran version v3.0 of the immunoSEQ assay at survey level. Generated by immunoSEQ multiplex PCR, the TCRdb table keeps only in-frame clones and is missing some. The sample holds under 20,000 clones, around 87% seen once. Source: unsorted PBMCs, taken 4.2 years after starting antiretroviral therapy. The receptor set was obtained from a middle-aged man with HIV.

CDR3 loop: CASSLVGGYSLNTEAFF. CDR3 bases: TGTGCCAGCAGCTTAGTCGGGGGTTACTCCCTCAACACTGAAGCTTTCTTT. V usage is TRBV7-9 and J usage is TRBJ1-1, with a weak D call TRBD1 (5 bases). The germline V gene has CDR1 SEHNR and CDR2 FQNEAQ (reference sequence). The ends were cut back, 1 base at V and 2 bases at J, with 17 bases in the middle. The CDR3 has 17 amino acids.

This rearrangement joins TRBV18 to TRBJ1-2, with D unclear. V shed 5 bases and J shed 3 bases, with 10 bases lying between them. In germline, CDR1 is KGHSH, CDR2 LQKENI. The CDR3 sequence is 13 residues long. CDR3 amino acids: CASSADGHYGYTF. The CDR3, as DNA: TGTGCCAGCTCAGCGGACGGACACTATGGCTACACCTTC.

This chain uses TRBV5-1 with TRBJ2-7, with 7 bases identical to TRBD2. V was pared by 4 bases and J by 1 base, with 8 bases of the junction left unmatched. Per the germline V gene, CDR1 is SGHRS and CDR2 is YFSETQ. There are 15 residues in the CDR3. In DNA, the CDR3 is TGCGCCAGCAGCCCCAATAACGGGGGGTCCTACGAGCAGTACTTC. This translates into CASSPNNGGSYEQYF.

V gene TRBV5-5 combines with J gene TRBJ2-7, with TRBD2 matching over 14 bases. V shed 4 bases and J 4 bases; nucleotides not matched to a gene: 7. The CDR3 is made up of 16 amino acids. Looked up from germline, CDR1 is SGHKS and CDR2 is YYEKEE (reference sequence). This chain's CDR3 is CASSRGLAGGGYEQYF. DNA for the CDR3: TGTGCCAGCAGCCGTGGACTAGCGGGGGGAGGTTACGAGCAGTACTTC.

The chain is built from TRBV4-1 and TRBJ2-3; 8 bases align to TRBD1. This CDR3 is built from 15 residues. The germline CDR1 and CDR2 sequences are MGHRA and YSYEKL. Trimming removed 3 bases from V and 2 bases from J; junction bases left unmatched: 4. DNA of the CDR3: TGCGCCAGCAGCCAGGGACAGGCGAACACAGATACGCAGTATTTT. It specifies CASSQGQANTDTQYF.

The chain uses TRBV2 and TRBJ2-2; TRBD2 aligns across 8 bases. Germline trimming cut 7 bases from V and 2 bases from J; bases unmatched to any gene: 9. The germline V gene encodes CDR1 SNHLY and CDR2 FYNNEI. The CDR3 totals 16 residues. The CDR3 here is CASKGSGGRNTGELFF. As DNA, the CDR3 is TGTGCCAGCAAAGGCAGCGGGGGCCGTAACACCGGGGAGCTGTTTTTT.

The chain links TRBV6-6 to TRBJ2-7; weak D call: TRBD1 (6 bases). Trimming pared 2 bases from V and 5 bases from J, leaving 13 bases between. CDR3 length equals 14 residues. Germline-derived CDR1 and CDR2 are MNHNY and SVGAGI (reference sequence). The CDR3, as DNA: TGTGCCAGCAGTTACGCCCCTCAGGGGAACGAGCAGTACTTC. Its translation is CASSYAPQGNEQYF.

The rearrangement uses TRBV27 and TRBJ2-1; D gene unclear. Germline loops: CDR1 MNHEY, CDR2 SMNVEV (reference sequence). V was cut by 5 bases and J by 0 bases, with 8 bases left in between. This CDR3 is 14 amino acids long. The CDR3 coding sequence is TGTGCCAGCAGTCAACTACTCTCCTACAATGAGCAGTTCTTC. Protein product: CASSQLLSYNEQFF.

This sequence joins TRBV10-2 and TRBJ2-7; D gene uncertain. Germline assignment: CDR1 WSHSY and CDR2 SAAADI. The V and J ends lost 3 bases and 1 base respectively, with 7 bases between them. The CDR3 is 13 residues long. The CDR3 DNA follows: TGCGCCAGCAGTGAAGACGGATCCTACGAGCAGTACTTC. Translation: CASSEDGSYEQYF.

This sequence joins TRBV19 and TRBJ1-4; D remains ambiguous. Germline loops: CDR1 LNHDA, CDR2 SQIVND (reference sequence). The V end was cut by 7 bases, the J end by 8 bases, with 8 bases between. There are 11 residues in the CDR3. CDR3 sequence reads: CASKSGEKLFF. CDR3 bases: TGTGCCAGTAAGAGTGGAGAAAAACTGTTTTTT.

The gene calls are TRBV7-2 and TRBJ2-5; D uncertain. The germline V and J ends were trimmed by 2 bases and 2 bases, with 6 bases remaining between them. Looked up from germline, CDR1 is SGHTA and CDR2 is FQGNSA. The CDR3 loop spans 13 amino acids. CDR3 DNA: TGTGCCAGCAGCTTACCTATGCAAGAGACCCAGTACTTC. It is translated as CASSLPMQETQYF. The full variable domain, completed using reference TRBV7-2 and TRBJ2-5, is GAGVSQSPSNKVTEKGKDVELRCDPISGHTALYWYRQSLGQGLEFLIYFQGNSAPDKSGLPSDRFSAERTGGSVSTLTIQRTQQEDSAVYLCASSLPMQETQYFGPGTRLLVL.

The chain employs TRBV4-2 and TRBJ2-1, with TRBD2 identical over 8 bases. The germline CDR1 and CDR2 sequences are LGHNA and YNFKEQ. With 1 base clipped from V and 0 bases from J, the junction kept 2 bases outside the gene matches. This CDR3 is 16 amino acids long. The CDR3 sequence: CASSQVAGSSYNEQFF. In DNA form, the CDR3 reads TGTGCCAGCAGCCAAGTAGCGGGGAGCTCCTACAATGAGCAGTTCTTC.

This chain uses TRBV4-3 with TRBJ1-2, with a weak D call TRBD1 (6 bases). This CDR3 is built from 15 residues. From germline, CDR1 is LGHNA and CDR2 YSLEER. V lost 2 bases, J lost 3 bases, and 13 bases lay in between. CDR3 DNA sequence: TGCGCCAGCAGCCAAAGGGGGGAGCACCACTATGGCTACACCTTC. It is translated as CASSQRGEHHYGYTF.

This sequence joins TRBV18 and TRBJ1-1; D unresolved. This CDR3 has 13 amino acids. V shed 0 bases and J shed 4 bases, with 6 bases lying between them. Germline V gene sequence: CDR1 KGHSH, CDR2 LQKENI. The CDR3 DNA reads as TGTGCCAGCTCACCACCAGATGTCACTGAAGCTTTCTTT. Translating it yields CASSPPDVTEAFF.

This clone was seen more than once but under ten times. The DNA for the CDR3 is TGTGCCAGTAGTACGGACAGGGGAGATGGCTACACCTTC. It is translated as CASSTDRGDGYTF. This chain joins TRBV19 and TRBJ1-2, with 9 bases identical to TRBD1. The germline V gene has CDR1 LNHDA and CDR2 SQIVND (reference sequence). V shed 4 bases and J 6 bases; nucleotides not matched to a gene: 3. This CDR3 has 13 residues. Filled out from reference TRBV19 and TRBJ1-2, the complete variable domain reads DGGITQSPKYLFRKEGQNVTLSCEQNLNHDAMYWYRQDPGQGLRLIYYSQIVNDFQKGDIAEGYSVSREKKESFPLTVTSAQKNPTAFYLCASSTDRGDGYTFGSGTRLTVV.

The rearrangement uses TRBV28 and TRBJ2-7, with D possibly matching TRBD1 (5 bases). Germline-derived CDR1 and CDR2 are MDHEN and SYDVKM. V was clipped by 5 bases and J by 3 bases, with 8 bases between them. This CDR3 contains 12 residues. DNA of the CDR3: TGTGCCAGCAGTCCCGACAGCTACGAGCAGTACTTC. It encodes CASSPDSYEQYF.

The V call is TRBV28, the J call TRBJ2-7; unclear D gene. This CDR3 is 8 amino acids long. CDR1 is MDHEN, CDR2 SYDVKM, per germline. V was shortened by 7 bases and J by 6 bases, with 1 base between the two germline ends. The CDR3 loop reads CASTEQYF. DNA for the CDR3: TGTGCCAGCACCGAGCAGTACTTC.

This chain connects TRBV2 to TRBJ2-3, with 11 bases matching TRBD2. CDR3 length: 18 residues. Trimming at V came to 6 bases and at J to 0 bases, leaving 11 bases not matched to a gene. Germline V gene sequence: CDR1 SNHLY, CDR2 FYNNEI. The CDR3 DNA sequence: TGTGCCAGCAGCTCGGGACTAGCGGCAATCACTAGCACAGATACGCAGTATTTT. Amino acid sequence: CASSSGLAAITSTDTQYF.

The chain uses TRBV27 and TRBJ2-7, with a possible D match to TRBD1 (6 bases). V lost 5 bases and J 2 bases, leaving 13 bases between the germline ends. Germline V gene data show CDR1 as MNHEY and CDR2 as SMNVEV (reference sequence). The CDR3 length is 14 residues. The DNA for the CDR3 is TGTGCCAGCAGTCCCTCGGGACACCCCTACGAGCAGTACTTC. Its translation: CASSPSGHPYEQYF.

The J gene is TRBJ2-1, the V gene TRBV5-8; TRBD2 matches 10 bases. Trimming took 0 bases from V and 3 from J; bases not matched to a gene: 0. CDR3 length: 15 residues. Germline CDR1 reads SGHTS; CDR2 reads YDEGEE. The chain's CDR3 is CASSLGLAGYNEQFF. Written as DNA, the CDR3 is TGTGCCAGCAGCTTGGGACTAGCGGGCTACAATGAGCAGTTCTTC.